This is a list of T cell receptor beta chains from one sample in a study of cytomegalovirus exposure and HLA in healthy donors. Here immunoSEQ multiplex PCR was the method, and the copy in TCRdb shows in-frame clones only, minus some. The ten most abundant clones cover about 2.2% of a sample with more than 95,000 clones. Sequenced: PBMCs. The receptors here all came from a man aged 40-50 years in good health and CMV-seronegative. CDR3s leave out the opening cysteine and the closing phenylalanine or tryptophan. Each record gives: J gene, V gene, CDR3 protein.

TRBJ2-7 | TRBV13 | ASSLYRVGGTSYEQY
TRBJ2-7 | TRBV7-2 | ASSFQATSYEQY
TRBJ2-7 | TRBV5-4 | ASSLRIGQDEQY
TRBJ2-5 | TRBV5-1 | ASSTLSGQETQY
TRBJ1-1 | TRBV2 | ASRADRNTEAF
TRBJ1-3 | TRBV9 | ASSIPDSPSGNTIY
TRBJ2-7 | TRBV7-8 | ASSLLRQGARNEQY
TRBJ1-5 | TRBV5-1 | ASSLVGDSNQPQH
TRBJ2-7 | TRBV29-1 | SVGQGEEQY
TRBJ1-1 | TRBV7-2 | ASSLWTMDTEAF
TRBJ2-5 | TRBV27 | ASNEGGMGTQY
TRBJ2-5 | TRBV4-1 | ASSQDRETQY
TRBJ2-5 | TRBV6-5 | ASSGLIGQY
TRBJ2-3 | TRBV5-1 | ASSPRGGAEREGLGGDTQY
TRBJ1-4 | TRBV7-9 | ASSYDRGTNEKLF
TRBJ2-3 | TRBV6-5 | ASSYWGGLTDTQY
TRBJ1-1 | TRBV6-5 | ASSFSFQGASEAF
TRBJ2-6 | TRBV30 | AWRATGPGNPGANVLT
TRBJ1-3 | TRBV4-1 | ASSQDGIGPNSGNTIY
TRBJ1-5 | TRBV6-5 | ASSYAGGSNQPQH
TRBJ1-4 | TRBV18 | ASSPPNRRNEKLF
TRBJ2-2 | TRBV28 | ASALGGAGTGELF
TRBJ2-7 | TRBV10-3 | AIKSNRESYEQY
TRBJ2-7 | TRBV30 | ASEVGGSYEQY
TRBJ2-7 | TRBV5-5 | ASSWGQGLYEQY
TRBJ2-7 | TRBV5-5 | ASSAGQGISYEQY
TRBJ1-3 | TRBV28 | ASPPAGFPSSGNTIY
TRBJ2-2 | TRBV4-2 | ASSQDRRATGLSTGELF
TRBJ1-1 | TRBV14 | ASSQRGLATEAF